This TCR beta chain was identified during a study of blood T cells in healthy people across ages. The CDR3 consists of 16 residues. J gave up 2 bases and V 1 base, and 5 bases lay outside the gene matches. Germline CDR1 reads SGHVS; CDR2 reads FQNEAQ. With a J-beta primer mix and a sample-barcoded 5' primer, a second PCR ran roughly 6 to 11 cycles. TCRdb reprocessed the 5' RACE reads via MiXCR and lists one record per CDR3 protein. The data contain around 870,000 distinct CDR3 sequences, under 35% of them seen just once; the ten biggest clones take up around 16%. The chain is built from TRBV7-8 and TRBJ2-3, with 8 bases matching TRBD2. The sequenced material came from blood. The TCR originated in a woman aged 80 or older in good health. The CDR3 is CASSLGVSGNTDTQYF. The CDR3, as DNA: TGTGCCAGCAGCTTAGGGGTTAGCGGGAACACAGATACGCAGTATTTT.